Following are 19 T cell receptor beta chains from one sample sequenced in a study of blood T cell repertoires in COVID-19 (dated by TCRdb to between 2020 and 2021). The library was prepared using the immunoSEQ multiplex PCR assay. TCRdb's version of the immuneACCESS table is confined to in-frame rearrangements and falls short of the full clone set. An unresolved V gene accounts for under half of the shortfall where checked; the remainder is of unknown origin. In all, the sample holds 150,000 to 200,000 clones, and 88% of those were seen once. Of the sample, approximately 5.5% is held by the ten largest clones. The sequenced sample consisted of peripheral blood. Receptors were obtained from a man in his forties or fifties with active or convalescent COVID-19.

The genes are TRBV7-2 and TRBJ2-7; D is unclear. CDR3 length: 12 amino acids. Between the trimmed V and J ends, which lost 2 bases and 4 bases, there was a span of 6 bases. Germline values: CDR1 SGHTA, CDR2 FQGNSA. CDR3: CASSLPRYEQYF. For the CDR3, the DNA is TGTGCCAGCAGCTTACCGAGGTACGAGCAGTACTTC. The full variable domain, completed using reference TRBV7-2 and TRBJ2-7, is GAGVSQSPSNKVTEKGKDVELRCDPISGHTALYWYRQSLGQGLEFLIYFQGNSAPDKSGLPSDRFSAERTGGSVSTLTIQRTQQEDSAVYLCASSLPRYEQYFGPGTRLTVT.

This clone was picked up one time. The rearrangement uses TRBV19 and TRBJ2-1, with TRBD2 matching over 13 bases. The CDR3 extends over 15 amino acids. CDR1 and CDR2 (germline): LNHDA, SQIVND (reference sequence). V lost 3 bases and J lost 6; bases outside the gene matches: 2. The CDR3 DNA reads TGTGCCAGTAGTATCACTAGCGGGGGGGTCAATGAGCAGTTCTTC. It codes for CASSITSGGVNEQFF.

The rearrangement links TRBV3-1 (or the pseudogene TRBV3-2) to TRBJ1-5, with 7 bases identical to TRBD1. V trimming: 3 bases; J trimming: 3 bases; junction bases outside the gene matches: 5. CDR3 length: 15 residues. Germline V gives CDR1 LGHDT, CDR2 YNNKEL (reference sequence). CDR3 DNA sequence: TGTGCCAGCAGCCAGGGACAGACCACCAATCAGCCCCAGCATTTT. It encodes CASSQGQTTNQPQHF.

This sequence joins TRBV19 and TRBJ2-7, with D possibly matching TRBD1 (6 bases). V lost 4 bases and J lost 0, with 10 bases in between. The CDR3 covers 14 residues. Germline lookup yields CDR1 LNHDA and CDR2 SQIVND (reference sequence). The CDR3 is CASSNDRSSYEQYF. The DNA for the CDR3 is TGTGCCAGTAGTAACGACAGGAGCTCCTACGAGCAGTACTTC.

This chain links TRBV3-1 (or the pseudogene TRBV3-2) with TRBJ1-1; tentatively, D is TRBD1 (6 bases). This CDR3 contains 15 residues. Looked up from germline, CDR1 is LGHDT and CDR2 is YNNKEL (reference sequence). The V and J ends lost 4 bases and 0 bases respectively, with 12 bases between them. The CDR3 nucleotides are TGTGCCAGCAGCCTGAGGGGGAGCTTGAACACTGAAGCTTTCTTT. It specifies CASSLRGSLNTEAFF.

The V and J genes are TRBV27 and TRBJ2-5, with D hard to call. This CDR3 region has 14 residues. In germline, CDR1 is MNHEY, CDR2 SMNVEV (reference sequence). The V and J ends lost 5 bases and 0 bases respectively, with 10 bases between them. The CDR3 reads CASSVGEYQETQYF. The CDR3 DNA sequence: TGTGCCAGCAGTGTAGGAGAGTACCAAGAGACCCAGTACTTC.

This sequence joins TRBV6-5 and TRBJ2-3, with a possible D match to TRBD2 (5 bases). This CDR3 spans 14 amino acids. Germline V gene sequence: CDR1 MNHEY, CDR2 SVGAGI. The V end was cut by 5 bases, the J end by 2 bases, with 11 bases between. The DNA for the CDR3 is TGTGCCAGCAGTCCCTCGGGAACCACAGATACGCAGTATTTT. Translation gives CASSPSGTTDTQYF.

The CDR3 DNA reads TGTGCCAGCAGTCCGATAACCCTGAGGTCACCCCTCCACTTT. This codes for CASSPITLRSPLHF. The gene calls are TRBV6-6 and TRBJ1-6, with D hard to call. The CDR3 is 14 amino acids. The V gene's germline CDR1 is MNHNY and CDR2 SVGAGI (reference sequence). With 5 bases removed from V and 10 bases from J, the gap between germline ends came to 15 bases.

J is TRBJ2-7 and V is TRBV6-4; 7 bases line up with TRBD1. The CDR3 is 14 residues long. Germline CDR1 and CDR2: MRHNA and SNTAGT. After removal of 8 bases from V and 3 bases from J, the junction contained 10 bases not matched to a gene. Here the CDR3 reads CASPKGTVHYEQYF. DNA for the CDR3: TGTGCCAGCCCGAAAGGGACAGTACACTACGAGCAGTACTTC.

This clone was counted a single time. The V gene is TRBV19, the J gene TRBJ1-5; 8 nucleotides match TRBD1. Germline V gene sequence: CDR1 LNHDA, CDR2 SQIVND (reference sequence). The CDR3 is 15 amino acids. V shed 6 bases and J 4 bases; nucleotides not matched to a gene: 8. CDR3 protein: CASRRWGQENQPQHF. CDR3 DNA: TGTGCCAGTAGGAGGTGGGGACAGGAAAATCAGCCCCAGCATTTT.

The chain carries TRBV19 and TRBJ1-1; possibly TRBD1 for D (6 bases). CDR1 is LNHDA, CDR2 SQIVND, per germline (reference sequence). The CDR3 runs 18 residues. V was pared by 0 bases and J by 4 bases, with 21 bases between. The CDR3 DNA reads as TGTGCCAGTAGTATAGATCTATACGCGGGGGGGCGAGGCACTGAAGCTTTCTTT. It is translated as CASSIDLYAGGRGTEAFF.

V gene TRBV28 combines with J gene TRBJ1-3; no clear D gene. V was pared by 3 bases and J by 3 bases, with 9 bases between. The CDR3 extends over 14 amino acids. The germline CDR1 and CDR2 sequences are MDHEN and SYDVKM. The CDR3 protein is CASSLGGGGNTIYF. CDR3 nucleotide sequence: TGTGCCAGCAGTTTGGGTGGAGGTGGAAACACCATATATTTT.

The genes are TRBV10-1 and TRBJ2-3, with D tentatively TRBD2 (6 bases). This CDR3 contains 17 residues. The V end lost 7 bases, the J end lost 0 bases, and 20 bases lay between the germline ends. The germline V gene has CDR1 WNHNN and CDR2 SYGVQD (reference sequence). As DNA, the CDR3 is TGCGCCAGCACGACGCGGGATCTGGGGCCTAGCACAGATACGCAGTATTTT. Its protein product is CASTTRDLGPSTDTQYF.

The rearrangement links TRBV2 to TRBJ2-7, with a weak D call TRBD2 (5 bases). CDR1 and CDR2 from the germline V gene are SNHLY and FYNNEI. V lost 6 bases to trimming and J lost 6 bases, with 15 bases between them. The CDR3 runs 13 residues. CDR3 coding DNA: TGTGCCAGCAGGCGGACCCTCGGAGGCGAGCAGTACTTC. Translation gives CASRRTLGGEQYF.

The V and J genes are TRBV27 and TRBJ1-6; 8 bases fit TRBD1. The V gene end was trimmed by 5 bases and the J gene end by 7 bases; junction bases not matched to a gene: 7. CDR3 size: 15 residues. Germline V lookup: CDR1 MNHEY, CDR2 SMNVEV (reference sequence). CDR3 region: CASSLGQGLNSPLHF. CDR3 DNA: TGTGCCAGCAGTCTCGGACAGGGTTTGAATTCACCCCTCCACTTT.

The rearrangement uses TRBV2 and TRBJ1-3; 7 bases align to TRBD1. The CDR3 has 17 residues. Trimming took 4 bases from V and 2 from J; bases not matched to a gene: 11. Germline CDR1 SNHLY, CDR2 FYNNEI. CDR3 nucleotides: TGTGCCAGCAGTGCAGCAGGGGGAGTAGTCGCTGGAAACACCATATATTTT. Translated, it gives CASSAAGGVVAGNTIYF.

V and J are TRBV29-1 and TRBJ2-7; D ambiguous. The CDR3 runs 11 residues. V lost 6 bases and J lost 2, with 8 bases in between. Germline V gives CDR1 SQVTM, CDR2 ANQGSEA. CDR3 bases: TGCAGCGTGAAAACTACCTACGAGCAGTACTTC. Residues: CSVKTTYEQYF.

The genes are TRBV19 and TRBJ2-7, with D possibly matching TRBD1 (5 bases). The CDR3 has 11 amino acids. Germline CDR1 and CDR2: LNHDA and SQIVND (reference sequence). V dropped 6 bases and J dropped 6 bases, with 9 bases sitting between them. The CDR3 is CASRGHGEQYF. In nucleotides, the CDR3 is TGTGCCAGTAGAGGACACGGCGAGCAGTACTTC.

This chain uses TRBV11-3 with TRBJ2-5; the D gene is possibly TRBD1 (6 bases). CDR3 length: 14 amino acids. Per germline, CDR1 SGHNT and CDR2 YENEEA. V lost 2 bases, J lost 1 base, and 8 bases lay in between. CDR3 nucleotides: TGTGCCAGCAGCTTATCAGGGGCCCAAGAGACCCAGTACTTC. Protein sequence: CASSLSGAQETQYF. Based on the CDR3 plus reference TRBV11-3 and TRBJ2-5, the full variable domain is EAGVVQSPRYKIIEKKQPVAFWCNPISGHNTLYWYLQNLGQGPELLIRYENEEAVDDSQLPKDRFSAERLKGVDSTLKIQPAELGDSAVYLCASSLSGAQETQYFGPGTRLLVL.